This note documents a single TCR beta chain sequence. The antigen remains undetermined. The CDR3 contains 12 residues. Trimming stripped 3 bases from V and 4 bases from J, with 7 bases between. From germline, CDR1 is ENHRY and CDR2 SYGVKD. This sample is part of a study of T-cell memory formation after mild COVID-19. As for the study in general: Largely donor-specific TCR clusters were found. Study observations and caveats: CD4+ bias marked clones expanding day 15 to 37, unlike balanced contracting clones.

TCRdb analysed the 5' RACE reads with MiXCR anew, one entry per CDR3 protein. This sample carries nearly 110,000 distinct CDR3 sequences, over 10% of them seen once, and the ten largest clones take under 30%. The chain uses TRBV10-3 and TRBJ2-7; TRBD2 might be the D (5 bases). Sequenced: PBMCs or a T cell subset sorted from them (not recorded which). The TCR was taken from an adult woman who had mild COVID-19 (a few samples of this study predate the infection). Cell type and time point are not known. The DNA for the CDR3 is TGTGCCATCAGTGAAGCGGCTTACGAGCAGTACTTC. This translates into CAISEAAYEQYF.